The present T cell receptor (beta chain) was sequenced within a study of tumor-infiltrating lymphocytes in primary liver carcinoma. On the study more broadly: Sequenced samples came back with roughly 3.5 to 7.5 million productive TCRbeta reads, and the counts looked alike across tissue types. General study findings and limits: Tumor specimens were characterized by a significantly higher top-250-clone fraction than blood (p = 0.039). Just about 7.5-24% of leading clones were found in every one of five regions.

A constant-region primer primed TCR beta cDNA synthesis from about 0.45 ug of total RNA. What produced the TCR beta libraries was three nested multiplex PCR rounds using slightly modified ARM-PCR. The first two PCR rounds, around 11 cycles each, used TRBV1-TRBV30 forward primers and a C-beta reverse primer. TCRdb analysed the multiplex PCR reads with MiXCR anew, one entry per CDR3 protein. The sample records 84,000 or so distinct CDR3 sequences, around 70% being singletons. The CDR3 has 12 amino acids. With 8 bases removed from V and 15 bases from J, the gap between germline ends came to 23 bases. Germline CDR1 SQVTM, CDR2 ANQGSEA. As for this clonotype: Its matching antigen is unknown.

Co-extracted RNA and DNA came from about 19-30 mg of unsorted bulk tissue. The source is a man aged 40-49 years with primary liver carcinoma and hepatitis B virus infection. V gene TRBV29-1 combines with J gene TRBJ2-1; D is perhaps TRBD1 (6 bases). The sample was liver tumor tissue from sampling region 1. The subset is: tumor region T1, superior pole. CDR3 nucleotides: TGCAGCACACAGGGCTCCTACAATGCGCGGTTCTTC. It codes for CSTQGSYNARFF.